Detailed here is one T cell receptor beta chain. Antigen: not known. This specimen comes from a study of long-term antiretroviral therapy in people with HIV. General study findings and limits: Post-ART diversity increased but stayed below transplant donor controls. CDR3 length ranges were narrower in HIV repertoires than in controls. Pre-ART-expanded clones dominated the repertoire at all time points.

Running of the v3.0 immunoSEQ assay took place at survey level. Method: immunoSEQ multiplex PCR; TCRdb's copy keeps in-frame clones and lacks some. Altogether fewer than 25,000 clones are present, about 95% being singletons, with the ten largest covering roughly 2.2%. Germline V gene lookup returns CDR1 SGHTA and CDR2 FQGNSA. This CDR3 contains 13 residues. V was clipped by 8 bases and J by 2 bases; unmatched bases: 4. Donors needed at least one pre-ART PBMC sample plus at least two post-ART samples. The source was unsorted PBMCs, collected about 4.7 years after starting antiretroviral therapy. The receptor was isolated from a woman aged 50 to 65 with HIV. The chain combines TRBV7-2 with TRBJ1-2; 8 bases line up with TRBD1. The CDR3 bases are TGTGCCAGCGGGACAGGTCCGAACTATGGCTACACCTTC. Its protein product is CASGTGPNYGYTF.